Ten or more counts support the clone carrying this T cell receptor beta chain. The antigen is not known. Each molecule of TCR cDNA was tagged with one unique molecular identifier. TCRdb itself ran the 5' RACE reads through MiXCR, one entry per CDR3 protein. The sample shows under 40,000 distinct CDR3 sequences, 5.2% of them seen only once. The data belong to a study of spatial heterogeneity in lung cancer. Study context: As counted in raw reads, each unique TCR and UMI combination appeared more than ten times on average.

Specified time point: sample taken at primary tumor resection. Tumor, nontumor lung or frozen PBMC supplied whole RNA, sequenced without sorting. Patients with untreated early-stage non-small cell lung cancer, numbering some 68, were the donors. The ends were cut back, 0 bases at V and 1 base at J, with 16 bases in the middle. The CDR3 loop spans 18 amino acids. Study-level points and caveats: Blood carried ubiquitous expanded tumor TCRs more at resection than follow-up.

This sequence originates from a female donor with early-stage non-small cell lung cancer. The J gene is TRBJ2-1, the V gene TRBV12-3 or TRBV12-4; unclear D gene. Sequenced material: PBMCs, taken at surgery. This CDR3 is CASSLAVLLRRSYNEQFF. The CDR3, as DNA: TGTGCCAGCAGTTTAGCGGTCCTTCTTAGAAGGTCCTACAATGAGCAGTTCTTC.